This TCR beta chain was identified during a study of T cell repertoires in cytomegalovirus infection. Study information: It was the public TCR beta signatures that indicated both CMV infection and matching HLA type.

TCRdb re-called the reads with MiXCR, one entry per CDR3 protein. The sample contains approximately 300,000 distinct CDR3 sequences, about 27% of which appear only once. CDR1 SGHRS and CDR2 YFSETQ come from the germline V gene. Deletions cut 6 bases from V and 7 bases from J, with 10 bases between. This CDR3 is built from 11 residues. A few counts support this clonotype. Its antigen is as yet unknown. Study-level findings and limits: Clonotype analysis showed dominance of the ex vivo response by HLA-C-restricted CMV-specific TCR beta clonotypes.

The receptor's source is a human donor in good health (CMV status not recorded). Some clones in this sample may be carry-over from other donors' samples. The chain employs TRBV5-1 and TRBJ1-1; D gene uncertain. The sequencing here drew on cultured PBMCs, taken from culture after CMV antigen stimulation. DNA for the CDR3: TGCGCCAGCAAGTACGGGGATGAAGCTTTCTTT. Its protein product is CASKYGDEAFF.